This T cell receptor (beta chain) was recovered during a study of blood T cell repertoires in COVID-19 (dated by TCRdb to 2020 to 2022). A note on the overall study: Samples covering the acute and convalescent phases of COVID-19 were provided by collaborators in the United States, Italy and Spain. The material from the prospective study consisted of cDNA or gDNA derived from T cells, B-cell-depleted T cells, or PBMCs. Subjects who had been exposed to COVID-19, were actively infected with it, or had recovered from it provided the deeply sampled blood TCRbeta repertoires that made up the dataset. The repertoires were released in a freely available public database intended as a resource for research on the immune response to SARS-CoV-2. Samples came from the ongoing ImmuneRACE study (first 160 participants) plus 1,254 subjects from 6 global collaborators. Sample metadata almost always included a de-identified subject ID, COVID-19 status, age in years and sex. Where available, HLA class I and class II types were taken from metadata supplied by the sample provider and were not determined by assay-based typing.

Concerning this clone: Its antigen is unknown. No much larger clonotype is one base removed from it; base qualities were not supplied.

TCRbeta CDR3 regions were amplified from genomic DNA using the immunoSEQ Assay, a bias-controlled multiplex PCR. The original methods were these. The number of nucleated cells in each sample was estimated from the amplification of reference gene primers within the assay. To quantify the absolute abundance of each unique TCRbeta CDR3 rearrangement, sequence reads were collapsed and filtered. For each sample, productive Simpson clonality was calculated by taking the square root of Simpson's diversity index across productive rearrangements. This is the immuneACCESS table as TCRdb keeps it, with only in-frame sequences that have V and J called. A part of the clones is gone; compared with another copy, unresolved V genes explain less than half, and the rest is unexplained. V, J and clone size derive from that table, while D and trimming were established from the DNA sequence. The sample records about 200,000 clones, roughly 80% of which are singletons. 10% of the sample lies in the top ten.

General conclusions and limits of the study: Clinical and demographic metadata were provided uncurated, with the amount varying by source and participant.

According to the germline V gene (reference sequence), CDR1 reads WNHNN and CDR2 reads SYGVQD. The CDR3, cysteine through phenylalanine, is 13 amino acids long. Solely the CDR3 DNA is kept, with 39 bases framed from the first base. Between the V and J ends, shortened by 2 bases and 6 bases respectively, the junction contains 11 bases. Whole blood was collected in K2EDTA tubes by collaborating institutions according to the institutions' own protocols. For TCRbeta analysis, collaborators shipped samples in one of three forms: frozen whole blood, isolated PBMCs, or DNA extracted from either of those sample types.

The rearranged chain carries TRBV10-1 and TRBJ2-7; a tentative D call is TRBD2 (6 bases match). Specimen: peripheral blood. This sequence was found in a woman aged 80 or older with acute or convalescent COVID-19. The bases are TGCGCCAGCAGTGAGGGACTATCAACCGAGCAGTACTTC. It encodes CASSEGLSTEQYF.